The rows below give T cell receptor beta chains drawn from one sample of a study of cytomegalovirus exposure and HLA in healthy donors. Repertoires were generated with immunoSEQ multiplex PCR, while TCRdb's copy carries only in-frame clones and drops some. This sample has over 200,000 clones, with 55% to 75% found just once. The sequencing sample was made of PBMCs. The receptors stem from a man between 40 and 49 years old in good health and CMV-seropositive. The CDR3 runs from the conserved cysteine through the conserved F or W. D genes are given only for firm matches. Clone sizes are given selectively: once, few, many, or a class where the clone is expanded.

cdr3_nt: TGTGCCAGCAGCGTACCCCCAGGGGAGATCCAGTACTTC
cdr3_aa: CASSVPPGEIQYF
clone_size: few
v_call: TRBV6-5
j_call: TRBJ2-7
d_call: -

cdr3_nt: TGCGCCAGCAGCCACCGGGTCTTTGCCTACGAGCAGTACTTC
cdr3_aa: CASSHRVFAYEQYF
clone_size: -
v_call: TRBV4-1
j_call: TRBJ2-7
d_call: -

cdr3_nt: TGTGCCAGTAGTGCCGGGGGGTATAACACCGGGGAGCTGTTTTTT
cdr3_aa: CASSAGGYNTGELFF
clone_size: -
v_call: TRBV19
j_call: TRBJ2-2
d_call: TRBD2

cdr3_nt: TGTGCCAGCAGTTTCCGGGACAGGGGGAACTATGGCTACACCTTC
cdr3_aa: CASSFRDRGNYGYTF
clone_size: -
v_call: TRBV6-6
j_call: TRBJ1-2
d_call: TRBD1

cdr3_nt: TGTGCCAGTAGTCAAGGAGGTTCGGGCAGGTATCATGGCTACACCTTC
cdr3_aa: CASSQGGSGRYHGYTF
clone_size: -
v_call: TRBV19
j_call: TRBJ1-2
d_call: -

cdr3_nt: TGTGCCAGCAGTGAACAGGAGACCCAGTACTTC
cdr3_aa: CASSEQETQYF
clone_size: -
v_call: TRBV6-1
j_call: TRBJ2-5
d_call: -

cdr3_nt: TGTGCCAGCAGTGATGGAGCAGGGAAAGGCCAAGAGACCCAGTACTTC
cdr3_aa: CASSDGAGKGQETQYF
clone_size: few
v_call: TRBV25-1
j_call: TRBJ2-5
d_call: -

cdr3_nt: TGTGCCAGCAGCCAACCCCTACGAAAAAACATTCAGTACTTC
cdr3_aa: CASSQPLRKNIQYF
clone_size: -
v_call: TRBV28
j_call: TRBJ2-4
d_call: -

cdr3_nt: TGTGCCAGCTCACCCGGGACAGGGTACACTGAAGCTTTCTTT
cdr3_aa: CASSPGTGYTEAFF
clone_size: once
v_call: TRBV18
j_call: TRBJ1-1
d_call: TRBD1

cdr3_nt: TGTGCCAGCAGCTTAGGGGAGAGGAACACAGATACGCAGTATTTT
cdr3_aa: CASSLGERNTDTQYF
clone_size: few
v_call: TRBV7-6
j_call: TRBJ2-3
d_call: -

cdr3_nt: TGTGCCAGCAGTGAAGACAGTGTACCGGGGGAAAAACTGTTTTTT
cdr3_aa: CASSEDSVPGEKLFF
clone_size: few
v_call: TRBV6-1
j_call: TRBJ1-4
d_call: -

cdr3_nt: TGTGCCAGCAGCCAAGGCAGGGCGGCTGGAAACACCATATATTTT
cdr3_aa: CASSQGRAAGNTIYF
clone_size: few
v_call: TRBV4-2
j_call: TRBJ1-3
d_call: -

cdr3_nt: TGTGCCAGCAGTGCGTCGTCGGGGGGCCCTGCGGGCCCCGGGGAGCTGTTTTTT
cdr3_aa: CASSASSGGPAGPGELFF
clone_size: -
v_call: TRBV6-1
j_call: TRBJ2-2
d_call: -

cdr3_nt: TGTGCCAGCAGCCAAGAATCATTAGCGAGCTACGAGCAGTACTTC
cdr3_aa: CASSQESLASYEQYF
clone_size: -
v_call: TRBV7-2
j_call: TRBJ2-7
d_call: -

cdr3_nt: TGTGCCAGCAGCCGAGTAGCGGGGGACAATGAGCAGTTCTTC
cdr3_aa: CASSRVAGDNEQFF
clone_size: -
v_call: TRBV11-2
j_call: TRBJ2-1
d_call: TRBD2

cdr3_nt: TGTGCCAGCAGCCCAGGGGGGACAGAAGACTCCTACGAGCAGTACTTC
cdr3_aa: CASSPGGTEDSYEQYF
clone_size: once
v_call: TRBV13
j_call: TRBJ2-7
d_call: -

cdr3_nt: TGTGCCAGCAGCTTAGATAAGACAGGCAGGGGGTACACCGGGGAGCTGTTTTTT
cdr3_aa: CASSLDKTGRGYTGELFF
clone_size: -
v_call: TRBV11-2
j_call: TRBJ2-2
d_call: TRBD1

cdr3_nt: TGCAGCGTTGACCTGGGACAGGGGAAGAGCTACACCTTC
cdr3_aa: CSVDLGQGKSYTF
clone_size: -
v_call: TRBV29-1
j_call: TRBJ1-2
d_call: TRBD1

cdr3_nt: TGCGCCAGCAGCCCTGGGGGGTCCCACTACGAGCAGTACTTC
cdr3_aa: CASSPGGSHYEQYF
clone_size: -
v_call: TRBV5-1
j_call: TRBJ2-7
d_call: -

cdr3_nt: TGTGCCAGCAGGCCCCCCCCCGGGGATGAGCAGTTCTTC
cdr3_aa: CASRPPPGDEQFF
clone_size: -
v_call: TRBV6-6
j_call: TRBJ2-1
d_call: -

cdr3_nt: TGTGCCAGCAGCACCCGGGACAGAAAAAATAGCGGGGGGGCCCCTGAGACTAGCACAGATACGCAGTATTTT
cdr3_aa: CASSTRDRKNSGGAPETSTDTQYF
clone_size: -
v_call: TRBV21-1
j_call: TRBJ2-3
d_call: -

cdr3_nt: TGTGCCAGCAGTCCAGGGGTCGGGGGGACTGAAGCTTTCTTT
cdr3_aa: CASSPGVGGTEAFF
clone_size: -
v_call: TRBV7-8
j_call: TRBJ1-1
d_call: -

cdr3_nt: TGTGCCAGCAGCGCGGGACAGGCCACCTACGAGCAGTACTTC
cdr3_aa: CASSAGQATYEQYF
clone_size: -
v_call: TRBV2
j_call: TRBJ2-7
d_call: TRBD1

cdr3_nt: TGCGCCAGCAGCCCGAGTCCTAGACGGCAAGAGACCCAGTACTTC
cdr3_aa: CASSPSPRRQETQYF
clone_size: once
v_call: TRBV5-1
j_call: TRBJ2-5
d_call: -

cdr3_nt: TGTGCCAGCAGCTTATTGACCCCCGGGACCCACAGGGATTATGGCTACACCTTC
cdr3_aa: CASSLLTPGTHRDYGYTF
clone_size: few
v_call: TRBV11-2
j_call: TRBJ1-2
d_call: -

cdr3_nt: TGTGCCAGCAGTTACGGGACACTTAGCAATCAGCCCCAGCATTTT
cdr3_aa: CASSYGTLSNQPQHF
clone_size: -
v_call: TRBV6-6
j_call: TRBJ1-5
d_call: -

cdr3_nt: TGTGCCAGCAGCCCCAGGGACAGGGTGTTCGACGAGCAGTACTTC
cdr3_aa: CASSPRDRVFDEQYF
clone_size: -
v_call: TRBV5-6
j_call: TRBJ2-7
d_call: TRBD1

cdr3_nt: TGTGCCTCGACAGGGCACCTGGGCAATCAGCCCCAGCATTTT
cdr3_aa: CASTGHLGNQPQHF
clone_size: few
v_call: TRBV28
j_call: TRBJ1-5
d_call: TRBD1

cdr3_nt: TGTGCCAGCAGTGGGGGGACAGTTTATAATTCACCCCTCCACTTT
cdr3_aa: CASSGGTVYNSPLHF
clone_size: few
v_call: TRBV6-5
j_call: TRBJ1-6
d_call: TRBD1